The rows below give T cell receptor beta chains drawn from one sample of a study of blood T cell repertoires in COVID-19. Measured with immunoSEQ multiplex PCR; TCRdb has only the in-frame clones, and not every one. The sample records about 150,000 clones, about nine tenths being singletons. The specimen sequenced was peripheral blood. These receptors came from a woman aged 55 to 70 with active or convalescent COVID-19. CDR3s include the opening cysteine and the closing phenylalanine or tryptophan.

v_gene,j_gene,CDR3aa
TRBV6-5,TRBJ1-4,CASRRPTGEKLFF
TRBV13,TRBJ2-7,CASSSRTGTYEQYF
TRBV4-1,TRBJ2-1,CASSQGSGQTYNEQFF
TRBV15,TRBJ2-7,CATSRARDRPNYEQYF
TRBV6-2/TRBV6-3,TRBJ1-2,CASSPPARQGRGYTF
TRBV5-5,TRBJ1-3,CASSLQGPGNTIYF
TRBV10-1,TRBJ1-6,CASSELQGADSPLHF
TRBV10-3,TRBJ1-5,CAIRGTGDSNQPQHF
TRBV19,TRBJ1-2,CASSISDRGGYGYTF
TRBV3-1/TRBV3-2,TRBJ2-3,CASSLTSAADTQYF
TRBV18,TRBJ2-7,CASSLAGTGGYEQYF
TRBV19,TRBJ1-5,CASERGGHSNQPQHF